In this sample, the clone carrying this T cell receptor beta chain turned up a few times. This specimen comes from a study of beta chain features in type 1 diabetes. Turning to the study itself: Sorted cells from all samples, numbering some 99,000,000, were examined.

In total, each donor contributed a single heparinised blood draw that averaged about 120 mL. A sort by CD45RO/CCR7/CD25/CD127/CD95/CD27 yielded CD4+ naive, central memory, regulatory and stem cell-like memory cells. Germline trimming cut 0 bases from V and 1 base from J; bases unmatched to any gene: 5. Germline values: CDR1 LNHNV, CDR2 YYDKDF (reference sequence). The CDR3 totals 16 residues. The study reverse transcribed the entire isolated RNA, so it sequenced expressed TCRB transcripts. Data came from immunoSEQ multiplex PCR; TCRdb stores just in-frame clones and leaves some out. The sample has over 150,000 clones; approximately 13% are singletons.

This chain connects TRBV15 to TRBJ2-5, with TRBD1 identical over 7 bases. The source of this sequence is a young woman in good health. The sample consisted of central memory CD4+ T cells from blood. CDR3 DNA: TGTGCCACCAGCAGAGATAAGGGGACAGCCCAAGAGACCCAGTACTTC. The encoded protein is CATSRDKGTAQETQYF. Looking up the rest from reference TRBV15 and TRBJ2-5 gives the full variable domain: DAMVIQNPRYQVTQFGKPVTLSCSQTLNHNVMYWYQQKSSQAPKLLFHYYDKDFNNEADTPDNFQSRRPNTSFCFLDIRSPGLGDTAMYLCATSRDKGTAQETQYFGPGTRLLVL.